These 6 T cell receptor beta chains came from one sample sequenced in a study of blood T cell repertoires in COVID-19. The table came from immunoSEQ multiplex PCR; TCRdb's copy has only in-frame clones and leaves some out. The sample has fewer than 350,000 clones; 85% are singletons. Sequencing was done on a sample of PBMCs or T cells enriched from blood (not recorded which). All receptors come from a woman between 45 and 60 years old who had recovered from COVID-19.

This sequence joins TRBV7-6 and TRBJ2-7; 9 nucleotides match TRBD1. The CDR3 contains 14 residues. V gave up 3 bases and J gave up 2 bases; unmatched junction bases: 2. In germline, CDR1 is SGHVS, CDR2 FNYEAQ. CDR3 protein: CASSLDRGAYEQYF. DNA for the CDR3: TGTGCCAGCAGCTTGGACAGGGGAGCCTACGAGCAGTACTTC.

The chain carries TRBV4-2 and TRBJ1-2, with 8 bases matching TRBD1. CDR3 length equals 15 residues. In germline, CDR1 is LGHNA, CDR2 YNFKEQ. The V segment lost 0 bases and the J segment 5 bases; nucleotides outside the gene matches: 5. CDR3 protein: CASSQDAGGKYGYTF. The CDR3 coding sequence is TGTGCCAGCAGCCAAGATGCAGGGGGCAAATATGGCTACACCTTC.

This clone has only one observation. V and J are TRBV5-1 and TRBJ1-3; D is unresolved. The germline V gene encodes CDR1 SGHRS and CDR2 YFSETQ. There are 16 residues in the CDR3. The V end lost 4 bases, the J end lost 2 bases, and 16 bases lay between the germline ends. The CDR3 DNA reads TGCGCCAGCAGCCGGACCTCACCGAGGGCTGGAAACACCATATATTTT. Translating it yields CASSRTSPRAGNTIYF.

The V and J genes are TRBV12-3 or TRBV12-4 and TRBJ1-6; TRBD1 is a possible D gene (5 bases). The CDR3 has 12 residues. V was cut by 5 bases and J by 14 bases, with 13 bases left in between. CDR3 protein: CASSPHSGALHF. DNA for the CDR3: TGTGCCAGCAGTCCCCACTCGGGGGCCCTCCACTTT.

The rearrangement links TRBV30 to TRBJ1-1, with D possibly being TRBD1 (5 bases). The CDR3 has 16 residues. Looked up from germline, CDR1 is GTSNPN and CDR2 is SVGIG (reference sequence). V was trimmed by 3 bases and J by 5 bases, leaving 22 bases between them. The CDR3 nucleotides are TGTGCCTGGAGCGACTTTGGGGTGACAGACAATACTGAAGCTTTCTTT. Its translation is CAWSDFGVTDNTEAFF.

The rearrangement joins TRBV7-2 to TRBJ1-5; 8 nucleotides agree with TRBD1. Germline V gene lookup returns CDR1 SGHTA and CDR2 FQGNSA. The CDR3 is made up of 15 amino acids. J lost 5 bases, V lost 2 bases, and 5 bases had no gene match. For the CDR3, the DNA is TGTGCCAGCAGCTTATACGGACAGGGCGATCAGCCCCAGCATTTT. Its protein product is CASSLYGQGDQPQHF.